A single sample is the source of the 4 T cell receptor beta chains below, sequenced in a study of T cell responses to AZD1222 COVID-19 vaccine. Sequencing was performed with immunoSEQ multiplex PCR; in TCRdb, only in-frame clones are kept and a portion is missing. The sample shows more than 85,000 clones, 94% of them seen only once. The sample consisted of peripheral blood, taken 28 days after the second AZD1222 dose. All receptors come from an adult who received the AZD1222 COVID-19 vaccine.

This clone was recorded a few times. The chain recombines TRBV5-1 with TRBJ2-5, with 12 nucleotides matching TRBD1. The germline V gene encodes CDR1 SGHRS and CDR2 YFSETQ. CDR3 length: 15 residues. J was trimmed by 5 bases and V by 4 bases; bases with no gene match: 6. The CDR3 loop is CASSAGTGGFETQYF. CDR3 coding DNA: TGCGCCAGCAGCGCCGGGACAGGGGGCTTCGAGACCCAGTACTTC.

CDR3 nucleotides: TGTGCCAGCACCCGAACGGGGGGGGGCTACAATGAGCAGTTCTTC. Protein: CASTRTGGGYNEQFF. The chain couples TRBV6-5 to TRBJ2-1; 8 bases match TRBD2. Germline assignment: CDR1 MNHEY and CDR2 SVGAGI. The CDR3 runs 15 residues. Trimming cost V 7 bases and J 3 bases; bases outside gene matches: 8.

The rearrangement joins TRBV5-1 to TRBJ1-1; TRBD1 is a possible D gene (5 bases). Germline CDR1 SGHRS, CDR2 YFSETQ. Trimming stripped 0 bases from V and 5 bases from J, with 11 bases between. CDR3 length: 14 residues. The chain's CDR3 is CASSLEGSETEAFF. The CDR3 DNA follows: TGCGCCAGCAGCTTGGAGGGGTCAGAAACTGAAGCTTTCTTT.

The V and J genes are TRBV10-3 and TRBJ2-7; a possible D gene is TRBD2 (5 bases). V lost 4 bases and J 4 bases, leaving 5 bases between the germline ends. The CDR3 contains 11 residues. CDR1 is ENHRY and CDR2 is SYGVKD in the germline V gene. CDR3 region: CAISAGYEQYF. The CDR3 nucleotides read TGTGCCATCAGTGCGGGGTACGAGCAGTACTTC.